A selection of T cell receptor beta chains follows, all from one sample in a study of beta chain features in type 1 diabetes. Repertoires were generated with immunoSEQ multiplex PCR, while TCRdb's copy carries only in-frame clones and drops some. The sample has approximately 160,000 clones, over 55% seen once. Source material: naive CD4+ T cells from blood. These receptors came from a man aged 25-45 years with type 1 diabetes. Both conserved end residues are part of each CDR3. Fields, in order: J gene, D gene, clone size, V gene, CDR3 protein, CDR3 DNA. D genes are given only for firm matches. Expanded clones are given a class, and other clones once, few, many or no size at all.

j_call: TRBJ2-3
d_call: .
clone_size: once
v_call: TRBV4-3
cdr3_aa: CASSRWGVQADTQYF
cdr3_nt: TGCGCCAGCAGCCGGTGGGGGGTGCAAGCAGATACGCAGTATTTT

j_call: TRBJ1-4
d_call: TRBD1
clone_size: once
v_call: TRBV4-3
cdr3_aa: CASSQAQGAEKLFF
cdr3_nt: TGCGCCAGCAGCCAAGCACAGGGGGCTGAAAAACTGTTTTTT

j_call: TRBJ2-2
d_call: TRBD1
clone_size: .
v_call: TRBV10-2
cdr3_aa: CASRDRANTGELFF
cdr3_nt: TGCGCCAGCAGGGACAGGGCCAACACCGGGGAGCTGTTTTTT

j_call: TRBJ2-3
d_call: .
clone_size: few
v_call: TRBV7-2
cdr3_aa: CASSLPPTTDTQYF
cdr3_nt: TGTGCCAGCAGCTTGCCTCCAACCACAGATACGCAGTATTTT

j_call: TRBJ2-2
d_call: .
clone_size: .
v_call: TRBV30
cdr3_aa: CAWSRISNTGELFF
cdr3_nt: TGTGCCTGGAGTCGGATAAGTAACACCGGGGAGCTGTTTTTT

j_call: TRBJ2-1
d_call: .
clone_size: few
v_call: TRBV14
cdr3_aa: CASSQALLPGGRNEQFF
cdr3_nt: TGTGCCAGCAGCCAAGCTCTTTTACCGGGGGGCCGGAATGAGCAGTTCTTC

j_call: TRBJ1-1
d_call: .
clone_size: few
v_call: TRBV30
cdr3_aa: CAWSVGGRTEAFF
cdr3_nt: TGTGCCTGGAGTGTAGGGGGTCGCACTGAAGCTTTCTTT

j_call: TRBJ2-3
d_call: .
clone_size: .
v_call: TRBV10-3
cdr3_aa: CATLQEPTDTQYF
cdr3_nt: TGTGCCACGCTCCAAGAGCCCACAGATACGCAGTATTTT

j_call: TRBJ2-7
d_call: .
clone_size: .
v_call: TRBV30
cdr3_aa: CAWASGYEQYF
cdr3_nt: TGTGCCTGGGCCTCAGGGTACGAGCAGTACTTC

j_call: TRBJ2-3
d_call: TRBD2
clone_size: .
v_call: TRBV30
cdr3_aa: CAWSVGLAGGTDTQYF
cdr3_nt: TGTGCCTGGAGTGTTGGGCTAGCGGGGGGCACAGATACGCAGTATTTT

j_call: TRBJ1-2
d_call: .
clone_size: .
v_call: TRBV29-1
cdr3_aa: CSVWTANYGYTF
cdr3_nt: TGCAGCGTGTGGACAGCTAACTATGGCTACACCTTC

j_call: TRBJ2-3
d_call: .
clone_size: few
v_call: TRBV9
cdr3_aa: CASSVGRGTDTQYF
cdr3_nt: TGTGCCAGCAGCGTGGGACGGGGCACAGATACGCAGTATTTT

j_call: TRBJ2-4
d_call: .
clone_size: .
v_call: TRBV13
cdr3_aa: CASSSSGTVPNIQYF
cdr3_nt: TGTGCCAGCAGCTCTTCAGGGACGGTACCAAACATTCAGTACTTC

j_call: TRBJ2-4
d_call: TRBD1
clone_size: .
v_call: TRBV7-2
cdr3_aa: CASSLTGGLGLVAKNIQYF
cdr3_nt: TGTGCCAGCAGCTTGACAGGGGGCCTCGGTTTAGTAGCCAAAAACATTCAGTACTTC